This is a list of T cell receptor beta chains from one sample in a study of T cells after yellow fever vaccination. In TCRdb, the 5' RACE reads were re-called with MiXCR into one record per CDR3 protein. The table lists about 26,000 distinct CDR3 sequences, approximately 4.2% of them singletons. This sample comprised PBMCs, either bulk or a sorted T-cell subset (CD4+, CD8+, memory, or dextramer-sorted; not recorded which), obtained on the day of the yellow fever booster vaccination. All receptors derive from a young man who received the YFV17D yellow fever vaccine. The CDR3 runs from the conserved cysteine through the conserved F or W. The order of the fields is D gene, clone size, V gene, J gene, CDR3 protein, CDR3 DNA. D genes are given only for firm matches. Where a row states a size, it is once, few, many or the class of an expanded clone; other rows omit it.

TRBD1,many,TRBV6-5,TRBJ2-5,CASSPTGTGVLWETQYF,TGTGCCAGCAGCCCTACCGGGACAGGGGTGTTATGGGAGACCCAGTACTTC
-,many,TRBV9,TRBJ1-1,CASSPRGTEAFF,TGTGCCAGCAGCCCCCGGGGAACTGAAGCTTTCTTT
-,many,TRBV27,TRBJ2-5,CASNKRWDGQETQYF,TGTGCCAGCAACAAGAGATGGGACGGCCAAGAGACCCAGTACTTC
-,many,TRBV6-2/TRBV6-3,TRBJ1-1,CASSYGLGANTEAFF,TGTGCCAGCAGTTACGGCCTTGGGGCGAACACTGAAGCTTTCTTT
-,many,TRBV10-3,TRBJ2-7,CAISGEAGSSYEQYF,TGTGCCATCAGTGGGGAGGCTGGGTCTTCCTACGAGCAGTACTTC
TRBD1,few,TRBV23-1,TRBJ1-5,CASITQGVWGHQPQHF,TGCGCCAGTATAACCCAGGGGGTTTGGGGCCATCAGCCCCAGCATTTT
-,many,TRBV12-3/TRBV12-4,TRBJ1-3,CASSTMGNTIYF,TGTGCCAGCAGCACGATGGGAAACACCATATATTTT
-,many,TRBV4-3,TRBJ1-5,CASSQESGQGGQPQHF,TGCGCCAGCAGCCAAGAGTCAGGGCAGGGAGGACAGCCCCAGCATTTT
TRBD1,few,TRBV18,TRBJ1-1,CASSPGQWETEAFF,TGTGCCAGCTCACCGGGACAGTGGGAAACTGAAGCTTTCTTT
TRBD2,many,TRBV5-1,TRBJ2-7,CASSPASGGSYEQYF,TGCGCCAGCAGCCCTGCTAGCGGGGGCTCCTACGAGCAGTACTTC
-,many,TRBV6-6,TRBJ1-2,CASRGGENYGYTF,TGTGCCAGCAGGGGAGGGGAAAACTATGGCTACACCTTC
-,-,TRBV2,TRBJ2-7,CASTPGYEQYF,TGTGCCAGCACTCCAGGTTACGAGCAGTACTTC
-,many,TRBV30,TRBJ1-2,CAWSTLGTNYGYTF,TGTGCCTGGAGTACCCTCGGGACCAACTATGGCTACACCTTC
TRBD1,many,TRBV2,TRBJ2-7,CASSERTGVYYEQYF,TGTGCCAGCAGTGAACGGACAGGGGTTTACTACGAGCAGTACTTC